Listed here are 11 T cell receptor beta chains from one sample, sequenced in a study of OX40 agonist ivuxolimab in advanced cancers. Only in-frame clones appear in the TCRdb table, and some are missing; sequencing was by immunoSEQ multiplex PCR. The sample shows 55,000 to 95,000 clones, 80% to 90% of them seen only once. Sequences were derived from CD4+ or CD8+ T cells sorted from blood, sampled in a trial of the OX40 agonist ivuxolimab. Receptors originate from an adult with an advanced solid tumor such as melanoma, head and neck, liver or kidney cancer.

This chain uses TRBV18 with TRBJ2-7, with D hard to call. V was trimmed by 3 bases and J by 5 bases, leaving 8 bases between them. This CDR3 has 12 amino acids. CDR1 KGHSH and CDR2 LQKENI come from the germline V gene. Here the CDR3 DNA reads TGTGCCAGCTCACCTCTGGGCCACGAGCAGTACTTC. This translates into CASSPLGHEQYF.

CDR3 region: CASSLWEWETQYF. In nucleotides, the CDR3 is TGTGCCAGCAGCCTCTGGGAGTGGGAGACCCAGTACTTC. V and J are TRBV7-2 and TRBJ2-5; D is possibly TRBD2 (5 bases). Per germline, CDR1 SGHTA and CDR2 FQGNSA. This CDR3 is built from 13 residues. Between the trimmed V and J ends, which lost 5 bases and 5 bases, there was a span of 12 bases.

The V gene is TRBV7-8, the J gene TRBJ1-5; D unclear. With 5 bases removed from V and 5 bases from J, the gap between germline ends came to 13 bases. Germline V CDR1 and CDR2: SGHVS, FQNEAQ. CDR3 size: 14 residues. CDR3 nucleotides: TGTGCCAGCAGCAAAAGGACGAGGGATCAGCCCCAGCATTTT. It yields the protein CASSKRTRDQPQHF.

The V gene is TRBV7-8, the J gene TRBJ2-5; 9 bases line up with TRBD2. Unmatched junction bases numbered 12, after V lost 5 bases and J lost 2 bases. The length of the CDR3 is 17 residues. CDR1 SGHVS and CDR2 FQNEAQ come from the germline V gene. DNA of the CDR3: TGTGCCAGCAGCAAAGCGGGGAGCGGGGGGTGGCAAGAGACCCAGTACTTC. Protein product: CASSKAGSGGWQETQYF.

The CDR3 DNA reads TGTGCCAGCATTCAGCGCGCGAACACCGGGGAGCTGTTTTTT. Protein product: CASIQRANTGELFF. The genes are TRBV11-3 and TRBJ2-2; D is undetermined. There are 14 residues in the CDR3. From germline, CDR1 is SGHNT and CDR2 YENEEA. The V and J ends lost 7 bases and 0 bases respectively, with 9 bases between them.

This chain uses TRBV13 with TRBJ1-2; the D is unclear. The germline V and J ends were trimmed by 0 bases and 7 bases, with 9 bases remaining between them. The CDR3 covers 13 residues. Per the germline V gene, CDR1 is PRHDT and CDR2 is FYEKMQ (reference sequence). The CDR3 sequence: CASSLGLGSGYTF. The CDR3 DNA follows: TGTGCCAGCAGCTTAGGCCTAGGGTCTGGCTACACCTTC.

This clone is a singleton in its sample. CDR3: CASSYGIAGGDEQFF. CDR3 sequence (DNA): TGCGCCAGCAGCTACGGGATAGCGGGAGGCGATGAGCAGTTCTTC. V usage is TRBV4-1 and J usage is TRBJ2-1, with 10 bases fitting TRBD2. This CDR3 is built from 15 residues. J was trimmed by 8 bases and V by 5 bases; bases with no gene match: 9. In germline, CDR1 is MGHRA, CDR2 YSYEKL.

As DNA, the CDR3 is TGTGCCTGGAGTCGGGGGGCCACAGATACGCAGTATTTT. Amino acids: CAWSRGATDTQYF. This chain links TRBV30 with TRBJ2-3; possible D gene TRBD2, 7 bases. Trimming removed 2 bases at V and 2 bases at J, with 8 bases between. This CDR3 is 13 amino acids long. Germline CDR1 is GTSNPN and CDR2 is SVGIG (reference sequence).

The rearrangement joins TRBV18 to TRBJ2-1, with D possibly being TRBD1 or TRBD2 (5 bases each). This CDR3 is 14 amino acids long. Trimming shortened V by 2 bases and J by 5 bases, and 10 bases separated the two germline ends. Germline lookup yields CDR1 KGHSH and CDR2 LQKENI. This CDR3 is CASSPWDGDNEQFF. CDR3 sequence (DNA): TGTGCCAGCTCACCATGGGACGGGGACAATGAGCAGTTCTTC.

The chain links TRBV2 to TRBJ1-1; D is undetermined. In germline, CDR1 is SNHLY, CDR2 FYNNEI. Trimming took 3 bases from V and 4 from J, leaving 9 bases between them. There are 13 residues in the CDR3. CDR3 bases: TGTGCCAGCAGTGACTCCCGCGGCACTGAAGCTTTCTTT. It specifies CASSDSRGTEAFF.

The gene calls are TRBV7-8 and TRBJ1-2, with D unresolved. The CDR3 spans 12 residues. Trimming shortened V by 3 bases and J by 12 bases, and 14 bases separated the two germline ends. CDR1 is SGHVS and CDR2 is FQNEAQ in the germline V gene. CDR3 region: CASSLGSRAHTF. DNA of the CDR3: TGTGCCAGCAGCTTGGGATCGCGGGCCCACACCTTC.